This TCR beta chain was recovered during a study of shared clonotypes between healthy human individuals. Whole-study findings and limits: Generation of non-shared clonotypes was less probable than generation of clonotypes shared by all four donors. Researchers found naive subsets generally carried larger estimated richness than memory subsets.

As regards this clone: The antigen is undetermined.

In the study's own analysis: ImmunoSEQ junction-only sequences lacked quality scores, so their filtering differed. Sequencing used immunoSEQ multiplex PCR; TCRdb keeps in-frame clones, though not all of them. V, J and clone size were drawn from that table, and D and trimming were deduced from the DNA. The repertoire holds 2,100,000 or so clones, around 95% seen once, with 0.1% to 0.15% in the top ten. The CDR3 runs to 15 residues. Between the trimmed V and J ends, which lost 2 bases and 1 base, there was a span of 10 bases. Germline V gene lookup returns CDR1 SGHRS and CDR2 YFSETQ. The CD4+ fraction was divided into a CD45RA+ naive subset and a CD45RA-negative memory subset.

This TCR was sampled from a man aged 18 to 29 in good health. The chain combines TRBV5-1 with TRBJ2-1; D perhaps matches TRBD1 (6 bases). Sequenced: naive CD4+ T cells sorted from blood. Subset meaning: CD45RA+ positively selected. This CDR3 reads CASSFRTDSYNEQFF. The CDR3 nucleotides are TGCGCCAGCAGCTTCAGGACAGATTCCTACAATGAGCAGTTCTTC.